This is a list of T cell receptor beta chains from one sample in a study of blood T cell repertoires in COVID-19. Measured with immunoSEQ multiplex PCR; TCRdb has only the in-frame clones, and not every one. The sample contains 210,000 or so clones, 65% to 85% of which appear only once. Sequencing was performed on PBMCs or T cells enriched from blood (not recorded which). Receptors originate from a woman aged 40 to 50 with acute COVID-19. Both conserved end residues are part of each CDR3. Fields, in order: clone size, V gene, D gene, J gene, CDR3 DNA, CDR3 protein. D genes are given only for firm matches. Expanded clones get a size class; other rows say once, few or many, or leave the size out.

size: NA; V: TRBV4-1; D: NA; J: TRBJ1-2; DNA: TGCGCCAGCAGCCCTCCGTCCTTAGCCTATGGCTACACCTTC; CDR3: CASSPPSLAYGYTF
size: NA; V: TRBV29-1; D: NA; J: TRBJ1-2; DNA: TGCAGCGTTGTACAGGGTCATGGCTACACCTTC; CDR3: CSVVQGHGYTF
size: NA; V: TRBV5-1; D: NA; J: TRBJ2-1; DNA: TGCGCCAGCAGCTCGCCTTTGGGGGGAGAGTTCTTC; CDR3: CASSSPLGGEFF
size: NA; V: TRBV6-1; D: NA; J: TRBJ1-1; DNA: TGTGCCAGCAGTGATCGGGGGACCACTGAAGCTTTCTTT; CDR3: CASSDRGTTEAFF
size: NA; V: TRBV4-1; D: NA; J: TRBJ1-1; DNA: TGCGCCAGCAGCCCTGGAGCAGGGTGGGTCACTGAAGCTTTCTTT; CDR3: CASSPGAGWVTEAFF
size: few; V: TRBV20-1; D: TRBD2; J: TRBJ2-1; DNA: TGCAGTGCTCGTGGCCAGCGGGGTTACAATGAGCAGTTCTTC; CDR3: CSARGQRGYNEQFF
size: NA; V: TRBV6-2/TRBV6-3; D: TRBD1; J: TRBJ1-2; DNA: TGTGCCAGCAGTTACGCTGGGACAGGGGACTATGGCTACACCTTC; CDR3: CASSYAGTGDYGYTF
size: many; V: TRBV24-1; D: NA; J: TRBJ1-5; DNA: TGTGCCACCAGTGATACTACTGACGGAAGCAATCAGCCCCAGCATTTT; CDR3: CATSDTTDGSNQPQHF
size: NA; V: TRBV11-3; D: NA; J: TRBJ2-7; DNA: TGTGCCAGCAGCCCGGACACCTACGAGCAGTACTTC; CDR3: CASSPDTYEQYF
size: once; V: TRBV28; D: NA; J: TRBJ1-1; DNA: TGTGCCAGCAGTTTAAGAGGACAACGGAACACTGAAGCTTTCTTT; CDR3: CASSLRGQRNTEAFF
size: NA; V: TRBV9; D: TRBD1; J: TRBJ1-6; DNA: TGTGCCAGCAGCTCGAAACCAGGGGGCAGCTTTGGTTCACCCCTCCACTTT; CDR3: CASSSKPGGSFGSPLHF
size: NA; V: TRBV2; D: NA; J: TRBJ2-3; DNA: TGTGCCAGCAGTGAAGGCCAGCGCTGGCAGTATTTT; CDR3: CASSEGQRWQYF
size: NA; V: TRBV9; D: TRBD2; J: TRBJ2-5; DNA: TGTGCCAGCAGCGCAGGGACTAGTATAGCGGAGACCCAGTACTTC; CDR3: CASSAGTSIAETQYF
size: NA; V: TRBV4-3; D: TRBD1; J: TRBJ1-4; DNA: TGCGCCAGCAGCCACGACAGGGGTGAAAAACTGTTTTTT; CDR3: CASSHDRGEKLFF
size: NA; V: TRBV5-1; D: NA; J: TRBJ2-5; DNA: TGCGCCAGCACCGCCGGACTGGTGGGCGAGACCCAGTACTTC; CDR3: CASTAGLVGETQYF
size: NA; V: TRBV5-4; D: NA; J: TRBJ2-2; DNA: TGTGCCAGCAGCTTAACGGACACCGGGGAGCTGTTTTTT; CDR3: CASSLTDTGELFF
size: few; V: TRBV4-3; D: NA; J: TRBJ2-1; DNA: TGCGCCAGCAGCCCCAAGGCACGAGCCGCAGGGGACAATGAGCAGTTCTTC; CDR3: CASSPKARAAGDNEQFF
size: NA; V: TRBV11-2; D: TRBD2; J: TRBJ2-5; DNA: TGTGCCAGCAGCTTAGGGAATTTGGGGACTAGCGGTAAAGAGACCCAGTACTTC; CDR3: CASSLGNLGTSGKETQYF
size: NA; V: TRBV10-2; D: TRBD1; J: TRBJ1-4; DNA: TGCGCCAGCAGTGAGGGGATGGACAGGTCGAGTGAAAAACTGTTTTTT; CDR3: CASSEGMDRSSEKLFF
size: few; V: TRBV14; D: NA; J: TRBJ2-2; DNA: TGTGCCAGCAGCCAAGAAAGAGGGTTCACCGGGGAGCTGTTTTTT; CDR3: CASSQERGFTGELFF
size: NA; V: TRBV10-3; D: TRBD1; J: TRBJ1-2; DNA: TGTGCCATCGGGACAGGGAACTATGGCTACACCTTC; CDR3: CAIGTGNYGYTF
size: NA; V: TRBV7-2; D: TRBD2; J: TRBJ2-7; DNA: TGTGCCAGCAGCTTAAACCAGGGACTAGCGGGGGCGGGAGAGCAGTACTTC; CDR3: CASSLNQGLAGAGEQYF
size: NA; V: TRBV14; D: TRBD1; J: TRBJ1-1; DNA: TGTGCCAGCAGCCAAGATATAACCCAGGGGGCTGAAGCTTTCTTT; CDR3: CASSQDITQGAEAFF
size: NA; V: TRBV18; D: NA; J: TRBJ1-1; DNA: TGTGCCAGCTCACGCCCCCAGGTTGGAGCTTTCTTT; CDR3: CASSRPQVGAFF
size: NA; V: TRBV4-3; D: NA; J: TRBJ2-5; DNA: TGCGCCAGCAGCCAGGGACTGCCGCGGGGAGAGGAGACCCAGTACTTC; CDR3: CASSQGLPRGEETQYF
size: NA; V: TRBV30; D: NA; J: TRBJ1-4; DNA: TGTGCCTGGAGAGCCCCCGGGGGAGGAAATGAAAAACTGTTTTTT; CDR3: CAWRAPGGGNEKLFF
size: NA; V: TRBV11-2; D: TRBD1; J: TRBJ2-2; DNA: TGTGCCAGCAGCCCACGGACAGGGGGAAGCTTAGAACCCGGGGAGCTGTTTTTT; CDR3: CASSPRTGGSLEPGELFF
size: NA; V: TRBV7-9; D: TRBD1; J: TRBJ2-2; DNA: TGTGCCAGCAGCTTAGGACAGGGTTCGAACACCGGGGAGCTGTTTTTT; CDR3: CASSLGQGSNTGELFF
size: NA; V: TRBV11-2; D: NA; J: TRBJ1-1; DNA: TGTGCCAGCAGCCGATCAGGGGTGTTCACTGAAGCTTTCTTT; CDR3: CASSRSGVFTEAFF
size: NA; V: TRBV20-1; D: NA; J: TRBJ1-2; DNA: TGCAGTGCTTGGACAGCTTATGGCTACACCTTC; CDR3: CSAWTAYGYTF
size: NA; V: TRBV29-1; D: NA; J: TRBJ1-2; DNA: TGCAGCGTTGAAGATCAGGAGGTGTCCCGCTATGGCTACACCTTC; CDR3: CSVEDQEVSRYGYTF
size: NA; V: TRBV5-4; D: TRBD2; J: TRBJ2-5; DNA: TGTGCCAGCAGCCCACGTAATAGCGGGGGGTCAGAGACCCAGTACTTC; CDR3: CASSPRNSGGSETQYF